This T cell receptor beta chain was recovered during a study of T cells in Graves' hyperthyroidism and ophthalmopathy. There are 16 residues in the CDR3. Germline assignment: CDR1 MGHRA and CDR2 YSYEKL. The ends were cut back, 0 bases at V and 4 bases at J, with 15 bases in the middle. This clonotype was recorded many times. What was amplified from RNA transcripts were TCR beta CDR3 regions. When the TCR CDR3 underwent first-round RT-PCR, the HTBI primer set was used. From the multiplex PCR reads, TCRdb called clonotypes with MiXCR, one entry per CDR3 protein. The sample yields a few hundred thousand distinct CDR3 sequences, about 16% seen once.

The rearrangement links TRBV4-1 to TRBJ1-1, with D possibly TRBD1 on 6 matching bases. The TCR originated in a woman between 50 and 59 years old with Graves' hyperthyroidism that later progressed to Graves' ophthalmopathy. The sample consisted of blood. The CDR3 region is CASSQDWGGGGTEAFF. The CDR3 DNA follows: TGCGCCAGCAGCCAAGATTGGGGAGGGGGTGGCACTGAAGCTTTCTTT.